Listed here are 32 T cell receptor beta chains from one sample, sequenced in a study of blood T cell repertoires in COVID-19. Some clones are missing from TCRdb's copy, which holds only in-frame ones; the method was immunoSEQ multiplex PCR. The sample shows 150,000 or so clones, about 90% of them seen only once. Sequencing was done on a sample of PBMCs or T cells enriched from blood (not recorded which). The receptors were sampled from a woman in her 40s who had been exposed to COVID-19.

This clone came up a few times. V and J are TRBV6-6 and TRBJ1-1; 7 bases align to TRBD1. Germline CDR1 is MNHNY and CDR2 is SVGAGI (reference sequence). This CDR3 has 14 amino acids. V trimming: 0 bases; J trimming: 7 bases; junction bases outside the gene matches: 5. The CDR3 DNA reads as TGTGCCAGCAGTTACTCGAAGGGGGCGATTGAAGCTTTCTTT. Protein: CASSYSKGAIEAFF.

The CDR3 sequence: CASSLAGQGYYGYTF. In nucleotides, the CDR3 is TGTGCCAGCAGTTTAGCTGGACAGGGCTACTATGGCTACACCTTC. V gene TRBV27 combines with J gene TRBJ1-2; 8 bases map to TRBD1. The CDR3 is 15 amino acids. V was clipped by 2 bases and J by 3 bases; unmatched bases: 5. CDR1 is MNHEY and CDR2 is SMNVEV in the germline V gene (reference sequence).

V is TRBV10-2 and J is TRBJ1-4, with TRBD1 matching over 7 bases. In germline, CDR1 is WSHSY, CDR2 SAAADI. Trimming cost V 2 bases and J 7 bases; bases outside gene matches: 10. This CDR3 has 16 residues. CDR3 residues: CASSEGDSLGGEKLFF. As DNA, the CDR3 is TGCGCCAGCAGTGAGGGGGACAGTCTCGGAGGTGAAAAACTGTTTTTT.

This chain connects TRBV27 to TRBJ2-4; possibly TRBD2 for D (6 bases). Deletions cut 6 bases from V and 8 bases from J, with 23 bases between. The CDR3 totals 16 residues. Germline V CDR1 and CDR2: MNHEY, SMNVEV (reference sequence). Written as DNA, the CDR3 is TGTGCCAGCAGGCCCTCATGGGGAGGTACTCAGGACATTCAGTACTTC. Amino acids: CASRPSWGGTQDIQYF.

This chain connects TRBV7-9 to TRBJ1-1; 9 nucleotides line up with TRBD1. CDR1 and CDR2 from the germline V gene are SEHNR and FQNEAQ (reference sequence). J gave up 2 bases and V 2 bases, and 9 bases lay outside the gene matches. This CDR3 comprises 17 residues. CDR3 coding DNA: TGTGCCAGCAGCTTAATTGGGACAGGGCCTACAAACACTGAAGCTTTCTTT. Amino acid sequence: CASSLIGTGPTNTEAFF.

The CDR3 spells CASSVEGVANYGYTF. DNA of the CDR3: TGTGCCAGCAGCGTAGAGGGGGTAGCTAACTATGGCTACACCTTC. The rearrangement uses TRBV9 and TRBJ1-2, with D possibly TRBD1 on 6 matching bases. CDR3 length: 15 residues. In germline, CDR1 is SGDLS, CDR2 YYNGEE. Deletions cut 0 bases from V and 0 bases from J, with 9 bases between.

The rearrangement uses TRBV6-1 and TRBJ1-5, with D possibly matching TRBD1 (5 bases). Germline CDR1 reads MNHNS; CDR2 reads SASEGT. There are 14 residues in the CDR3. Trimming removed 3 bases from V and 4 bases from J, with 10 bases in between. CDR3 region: CASSESGRNQPQHF. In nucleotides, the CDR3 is TGTGCCAGCAGTGAGTCAGGGCGGAATCAGCCCCAGCATTTT.

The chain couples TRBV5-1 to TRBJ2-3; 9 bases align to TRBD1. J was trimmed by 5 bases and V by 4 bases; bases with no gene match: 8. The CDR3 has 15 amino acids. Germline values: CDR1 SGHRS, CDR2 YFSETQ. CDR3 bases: TGCGCCAGCAGCAACCGGGACAGGGAGGGAGATACGCAGTATTTT. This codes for CASSNRDREGDTQYF.

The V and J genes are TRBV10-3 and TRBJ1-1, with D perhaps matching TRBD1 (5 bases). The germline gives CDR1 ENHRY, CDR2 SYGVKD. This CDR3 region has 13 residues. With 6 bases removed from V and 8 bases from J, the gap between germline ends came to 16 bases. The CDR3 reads CAIRSDSPLEAFF. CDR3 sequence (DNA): TGTGCCATCAGGAGCGACAGCCCTTTAGAAGCTTTCTTT.

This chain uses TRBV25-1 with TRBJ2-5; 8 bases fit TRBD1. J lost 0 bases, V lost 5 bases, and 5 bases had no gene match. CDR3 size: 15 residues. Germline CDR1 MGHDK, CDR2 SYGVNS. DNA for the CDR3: TGTGCCAGCAGTACTCCGGACAGGGACCAAGAGACCCAGTACTTC. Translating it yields CASSTPDRDQETQYF.

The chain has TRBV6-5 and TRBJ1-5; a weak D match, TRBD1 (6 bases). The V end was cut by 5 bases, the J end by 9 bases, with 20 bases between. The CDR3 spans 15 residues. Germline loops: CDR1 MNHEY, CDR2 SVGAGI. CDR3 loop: CASSQGHVLTGPQHF. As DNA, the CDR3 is TGTGCCAGCAGTCAGGGACATGTTCTGACCGGGCCCCAGCATTTT.

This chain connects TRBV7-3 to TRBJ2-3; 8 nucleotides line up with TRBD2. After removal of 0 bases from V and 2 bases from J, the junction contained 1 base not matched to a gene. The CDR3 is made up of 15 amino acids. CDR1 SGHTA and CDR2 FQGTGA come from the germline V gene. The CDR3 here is CASSLTRGATDTQYF. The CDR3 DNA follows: TGTGCCAGCAGCTTAACGCGGGGGGCCACAGATACGCAGTATTTT.

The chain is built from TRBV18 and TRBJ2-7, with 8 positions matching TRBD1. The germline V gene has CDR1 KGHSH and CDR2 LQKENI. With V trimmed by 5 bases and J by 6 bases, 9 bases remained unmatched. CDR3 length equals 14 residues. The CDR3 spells CASSNRGFEGEQYF. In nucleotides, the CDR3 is TGTGCCAGCTCAAACAGGGGGTTCGAAGGCGAGCAGTACTTC.

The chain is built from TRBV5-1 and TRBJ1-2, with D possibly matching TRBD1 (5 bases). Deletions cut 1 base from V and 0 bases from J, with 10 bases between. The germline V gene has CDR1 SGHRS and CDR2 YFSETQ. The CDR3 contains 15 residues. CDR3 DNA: TGCGCCAGCAGCTTGTGGGGGGAGACTAACTATGGCTACACCTTC. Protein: CASSLWGETNYGYTF.

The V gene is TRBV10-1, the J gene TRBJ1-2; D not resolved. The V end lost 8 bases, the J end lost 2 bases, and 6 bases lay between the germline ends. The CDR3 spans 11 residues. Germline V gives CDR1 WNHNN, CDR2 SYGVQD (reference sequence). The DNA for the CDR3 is TGCGCCAGCCTCGCGAACTATGGCTACACCTTC. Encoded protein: CASLANYGYTF.

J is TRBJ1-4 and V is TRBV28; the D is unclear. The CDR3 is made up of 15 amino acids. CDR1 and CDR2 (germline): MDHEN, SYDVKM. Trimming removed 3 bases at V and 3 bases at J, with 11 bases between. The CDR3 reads CASSFLGSSNEKLFF. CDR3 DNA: TGTGCCAGCAGTTTCCTCGGGTCGTCTAATGAAAAACTGTTTTTT.

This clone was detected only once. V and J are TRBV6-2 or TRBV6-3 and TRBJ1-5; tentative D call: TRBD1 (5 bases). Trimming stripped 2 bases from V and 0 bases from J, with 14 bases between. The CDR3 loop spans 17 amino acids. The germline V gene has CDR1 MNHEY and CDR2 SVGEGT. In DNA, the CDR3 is TGTGCCAGCAGTTACCCCGGTGGGACTTATAGCAATCAGCCCCAGCATTTT. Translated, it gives CASSYPGGTYSNQPQHF.

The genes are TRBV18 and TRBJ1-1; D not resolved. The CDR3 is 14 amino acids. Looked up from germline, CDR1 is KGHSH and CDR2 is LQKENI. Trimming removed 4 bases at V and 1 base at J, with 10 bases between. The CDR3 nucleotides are TGTGCCAGCTCACGACACGTAGAGAACACTGAAGCTTTCTTT. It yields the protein CASSRHVENTEAFF. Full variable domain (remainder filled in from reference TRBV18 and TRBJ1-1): NAGVMQNPRHLVRRRGQEARLRCSPMKGHSHVYWYRQLPEEGLKFMVYLQKENIIDESGMPKERFSAEFPKEGPSILRIQQVVRGDSAAYFCASSRHVENTEAFFGQGTRLTVV.

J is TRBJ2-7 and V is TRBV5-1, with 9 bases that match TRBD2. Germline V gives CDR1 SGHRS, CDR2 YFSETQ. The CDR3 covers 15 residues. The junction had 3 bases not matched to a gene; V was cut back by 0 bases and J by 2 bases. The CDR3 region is CASSLGSSGTYEQYF. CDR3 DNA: TGCGCCAGCAGCTTGGGGTCTAGCGGGACCTACGAGCAGTACTTC. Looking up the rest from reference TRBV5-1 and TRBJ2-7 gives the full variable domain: KAGVTQTPRYLIKTRGQQVTLSCSPISGHRSVSWYQQTPGQGLQFLFEYFSETQRNKGNFPGRFSGRQFSNSRSEMNVSTLELGDSALYLCASSLGSSGTYEQYFGPGTRLTVT.

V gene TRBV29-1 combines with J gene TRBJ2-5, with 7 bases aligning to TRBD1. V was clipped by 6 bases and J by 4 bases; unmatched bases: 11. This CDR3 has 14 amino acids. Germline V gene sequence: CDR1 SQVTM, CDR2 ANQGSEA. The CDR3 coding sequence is TGCAGCGTCCGCCTAGACAGGGTGGTAGAGACCCAGTACTTC. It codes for CSVRLDRVVETQYF.

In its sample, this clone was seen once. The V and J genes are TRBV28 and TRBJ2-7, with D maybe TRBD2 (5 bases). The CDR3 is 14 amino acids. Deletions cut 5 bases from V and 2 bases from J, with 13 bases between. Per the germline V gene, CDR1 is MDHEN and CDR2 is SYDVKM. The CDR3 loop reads CASSPPEGTYEQYF. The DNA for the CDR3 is TGTGCCAGCAGTCCCCCCGAGGGTACCTACGAGCAGTACTTC. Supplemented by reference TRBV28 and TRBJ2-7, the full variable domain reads DVKVTQSSRYLVKRTGEKVFLECVQDMDHENMFWYRQDPGLGLRLIYFSYDVKMKEKGDIPEGYSVSREKKERFSLILESASTNQTSMYLCASSPPEGTYEQYFGPGTRLTVT.

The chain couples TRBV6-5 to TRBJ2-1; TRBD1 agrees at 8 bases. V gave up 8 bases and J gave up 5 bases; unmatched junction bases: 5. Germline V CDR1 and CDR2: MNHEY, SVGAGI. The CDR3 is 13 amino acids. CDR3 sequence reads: CASRDRSDNEQFF. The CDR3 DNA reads TGTGCCAGCCGGGACAGGTCTGACAATGAGCAGTTCTTC.

The CDR3 nucleotides are TGCAGCGTTGCGGGATCTACCCTTAACTATGGCTACACCTTC. This encodes CSVAGSTLNYGYTF. The chain joins TRBV29-1 to TRBJ1-2; D gene ambiguous. Looked up from germline, CDR1 is SQVTM and CDR2 is ANQGSEA. There are 14 residues in the CDR3. V gave up 4 bases and J gave up 1 base, with 13 bases separating them.

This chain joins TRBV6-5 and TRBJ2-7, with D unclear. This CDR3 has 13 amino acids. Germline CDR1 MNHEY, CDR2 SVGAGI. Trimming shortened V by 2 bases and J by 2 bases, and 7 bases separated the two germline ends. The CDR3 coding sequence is TGTGCCAGCAGTTACGCCCAGGCCTACGAGCAGTACTTC. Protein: CASSYAQAYEQYF.

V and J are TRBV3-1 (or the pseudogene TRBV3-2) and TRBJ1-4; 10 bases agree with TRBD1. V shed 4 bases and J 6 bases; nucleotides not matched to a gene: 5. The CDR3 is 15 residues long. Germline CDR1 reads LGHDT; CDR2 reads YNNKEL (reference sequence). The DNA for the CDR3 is TGTGCCAGCAGCCCCCGGGACAGGGGATATGAAAAACTGTTTTTT. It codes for CASSPRDRGYEKLFF.

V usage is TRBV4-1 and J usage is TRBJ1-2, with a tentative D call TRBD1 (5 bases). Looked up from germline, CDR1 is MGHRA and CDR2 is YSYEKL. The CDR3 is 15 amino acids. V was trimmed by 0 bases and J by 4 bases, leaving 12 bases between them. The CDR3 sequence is CASSQDLGASYGYTF. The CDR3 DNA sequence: TGCGCCAGCAGCCAAGATTTAGGGGCTAGCTATGGCTACACCTTC.

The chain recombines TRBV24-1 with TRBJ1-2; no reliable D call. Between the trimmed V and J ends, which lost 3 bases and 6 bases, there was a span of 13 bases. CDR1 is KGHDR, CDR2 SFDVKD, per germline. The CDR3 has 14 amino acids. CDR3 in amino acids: CATSDGSRLDGYTF. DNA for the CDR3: TGTGCCACCAGTGATGGTTCACGGTTAGATGGCTACACCTTC.

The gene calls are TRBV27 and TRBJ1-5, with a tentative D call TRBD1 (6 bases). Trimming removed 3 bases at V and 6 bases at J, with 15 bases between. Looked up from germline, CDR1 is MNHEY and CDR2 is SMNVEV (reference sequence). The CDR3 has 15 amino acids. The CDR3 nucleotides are TGTGCCAGCAGTTTTACAGGGAATCTAGCTCAGCCCCAGCATTTT. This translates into CASSFTGNLAQPQHF.

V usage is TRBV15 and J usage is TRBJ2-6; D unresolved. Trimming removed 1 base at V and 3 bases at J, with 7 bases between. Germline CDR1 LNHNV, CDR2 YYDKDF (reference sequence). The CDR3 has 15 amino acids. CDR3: CATSRVNFGANVLTF. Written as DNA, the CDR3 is TGTGCCACCAGCAGAGTTAACTTTGGGGCCAACGTCCTGACTTTC.

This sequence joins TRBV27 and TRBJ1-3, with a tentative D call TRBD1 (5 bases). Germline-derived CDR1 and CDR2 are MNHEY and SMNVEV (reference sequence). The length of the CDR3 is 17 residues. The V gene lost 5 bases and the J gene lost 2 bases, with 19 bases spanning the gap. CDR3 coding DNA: TGTGCCAGCAGTCCAGCACCCCGGGACTTGGCTGGAAACACCATATATTTT. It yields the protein CASSPAPRDLAGNTIYF.

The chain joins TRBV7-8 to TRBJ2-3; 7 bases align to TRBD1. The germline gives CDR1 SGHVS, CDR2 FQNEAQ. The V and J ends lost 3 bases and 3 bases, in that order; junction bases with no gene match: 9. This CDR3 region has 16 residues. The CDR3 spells CASSFRAGGSTDTQYF. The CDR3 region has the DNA TGTGCCAGCAGCTTTAGGGCAGGGGGTAGTACAGATACGCAGTATTTT.

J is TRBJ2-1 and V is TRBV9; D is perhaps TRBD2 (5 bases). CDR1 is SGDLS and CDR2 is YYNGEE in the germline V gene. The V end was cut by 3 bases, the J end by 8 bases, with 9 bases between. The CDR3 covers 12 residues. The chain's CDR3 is CASSDTRDEQFF. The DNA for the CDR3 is TGTGCCAGCAGCGATACTAGGGATGAGCAGTTCTTC.